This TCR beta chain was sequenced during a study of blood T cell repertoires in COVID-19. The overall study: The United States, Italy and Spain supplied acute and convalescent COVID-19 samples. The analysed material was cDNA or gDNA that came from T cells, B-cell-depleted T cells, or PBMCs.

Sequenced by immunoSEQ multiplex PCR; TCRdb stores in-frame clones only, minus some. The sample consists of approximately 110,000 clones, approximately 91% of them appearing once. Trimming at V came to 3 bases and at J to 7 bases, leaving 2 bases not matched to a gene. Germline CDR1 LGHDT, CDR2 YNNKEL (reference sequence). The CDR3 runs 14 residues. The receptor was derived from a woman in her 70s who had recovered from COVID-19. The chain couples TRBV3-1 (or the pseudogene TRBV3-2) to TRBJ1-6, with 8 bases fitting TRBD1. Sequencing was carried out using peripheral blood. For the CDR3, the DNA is TGTGCCAGCAGCCAGGCAGGGGGCAATTCACCCCTCCACTTT. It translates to CASSQAGGNSPLHF.